This TCR beta chain was captured by sequencing in a study of T cells after yellow fever vaccination. This CDR3 comprises 15 residues. Germline values: CDR1 SGHDN, CDR2 FVKESK. Deletions cut 0 bases from V and 7 bases from J, with 13 bases between. TCRdb fed the 5' RACE reads into MiXCR, producing one record per CDR3 protein. Counted here are under 300,000 distinct CDR3 sequences, less than 8.5% occurring once; the ten biggest clones make up approximately 0.85%. This sequence originates from a man aged 25 to 40 who received the YFV17D yellow fever vaccine. The material sequenced was CD4+ T cells sorted from PBMCs, taken 15 days after the yellow fever booster vaccination. This chain links TRBV14 with TRBJ2-1; a possible D gene is TRBD2 (6 bases). The DNA of the CDR3 is TGTGCCAGCAGCCAAGATTACGGGAGTTGGAATGAGCAGTTCTTC. It specifies CASSQDYGSWNEQFF.